These 17 T cell receptor beta chains were sequenced from one sample in a study of blood T cell repertoires in COVID-19. TCRdb keeps only in-frame clones here, not all; method: immunoSEQ multiplex PCR. The sample lists about 210,000 clones, 70% to 85% occurring once. The sequenced sample consisted of peripheral blood. These TCRs come from a woman of 80 years or more with COVID-19, enrolled during active disease.

This clone was counted between two and nine times. The chain joins TRBV19 to TRBJ1-1; D ambiguous. The CDR3 extends over 17 amino acids. The ends were cut back, 6 bases at V and 0 bases at J, with 20 bases in the middle. Germline CDR1 LNHDA, CDR2 SQIVND (reference sequence). CDR3 nucleotide sequence: TGTGCCAGTAGGGGGAGGGCAGCTGTCCCCATGAACACTGAAGCTTTCTTT. It is translated as CASRGRAAVPMNTEAFF.

The J gene is TRBJ1-6, the V gene TRBV2; possibly TRBD1 for D (5 bases). Germline CDR1 SNHLY, CDR2 FYNNEI. The CDR3 is made up of 14 amino acids. Trimming removed 5 bases from V and 7 bases from J, with 12 bases in between. CDR3 sequence reads: CASSPGRGNSPLHF. The CDR3 bases are TGTGCCAGCAGTCCAGGGCGTGGGAATTCACCCCTCCACTTT.

The chain is built from TRBV27 and TRBJ1-6, with D possibly TRBD1 on 6 matching bases. The CDR3 has 16 amino acids. The V end was cut by 2 bases, the J end by 3 bases, with 11 bases between. Germline CDR1 reads MNHEY; CDR2 reads SMNVEV (reference sequence). CDR3 amino acids: CASSLTGTYYNSPLHF. The CDR3 coding sequence is TGTGCCAGCAGTTTAACAGGGACCTACTATAATTCACCCCTCCACTTT.

In this sample, this clone turned up once. The V and J genes are TRBV11-3 and TRBJ1-3; D is possibly TRBD1 (5 bases). In germline, CDR1 is SGHNT, CDR2 YENEEA. The CDR3 is 13 amino acids. The ends were cut back, 5 bases at V and 2 bases at J, with 7 bases in the middle. The CDR3 DNA sequence: TGTGCCAGCAGCGCGACAGCTGGAAACACCATATATTTT. This translates into CASSATAGNTIYF.

This rearrangement joins TRBV18 to TRBJ2-5; D perhaps matches TRBD2 (6 bases). V was pared by 1 base and J by 5 bases, with 11 bases between. This CDR3 is 14 amino acids long. From germline, CDR1 is KGHSH and CDR2 LQKENI. The CDR3 region is CASSPLLAGETQYF. The CDR3 coding sequence is TGTGCCAGCTCACCACTCCTGGCGGGGGAGACCCAGTACTTC. The full variable domain, with the rest looked up from reference TRBV18 and TRBJ2-5, is NAGVMQNPRHLVRRRGQEARLRCSPMKGHSHVYWYRQLPEEGLKFMVYLQKENIIDESGMPKERFSAEFPKEGPSILRIQQVVRGDSAAYFCASSPLLAGETQYFGPGTRLLVL.

This clone turned up a few times. The chain has TRBV7-9 and TRBJ2-7; TRBD2 aligns across 8 bases. The V gene's germline CDR1 is SEHNR and CDR2 FQNEAQ (reference sequence). This CDR3 region has 15 residues. The V gene end was trimmed by 5 bases and the J gene end by 3 bases; junction bases not matched to a gene: 9. CDR3 DNA sequence: TGTGCCAGCAGCCCCGGGGGGGGTCGGTTCTACGAGCAGTACTTC. It specifies CASSPGGGRFYEQYF.

This clone was recorded once. The chain employs TRBV6-5 and TRBJ2-7; 8 bases fit TRBD2. V dropped 6 bases and J dropped 3; count of bases not matched to a gene: 7. The germline V gene has CDR1 MNHEY and CDR2 SVGAGI. CDR3 length equals 14 residues. DNA of the CDR3: TGTGCCAGCAGGAAGAACGGGGGGGGCTACGAGCAGTACTTC. Residues: CASRKNGGGYEQYF.

The chain couples TRBV3-1 (or the pseudogene TRBV3-2) to TRBJ2-7; possible D gene TRBD1, 6 bases. The CDR3 runs to 14 residues. Trimming took 4 bases from V and 0 from J, leaving 10 bases between them. Per germline, CDR1 LGHDT and CDR2 YNNKEL (reference sequence). The CDR3 DNA sequence: TGTGCCAGCAGCCTACAGGGTTCCTCCTACGAGCAGTACTTC. Encoded protein: CASSLQGSSYEQYF.

CDR3 sequence: CATSGVGTGGSFGAGELFF. For the CDR3, the DNA is TGTGCCACCAGTGGAGTTGGGACAGGGGGTTCGTTCGGTGCCGGGGAGCTGTTTTTT. The chain couples TRBV24-1 to TRBJ2-2, with TRBD1 matching over 11 bases. The germline V gene has CDR1 KGHDR and CDR2 SFDVKD. Trimming took 5 bases from V and 6 from J; bases not matched to a gene: 16. The CDR3 runs to 19 residues.

This chain joins TRBV5-1 and TRBJ1-1, with unresolved D. This CDR3 has 15 residues. V was pared by 0 bases and J by 0 bases, with 9 bases between. The germline V gene has CDR1 SGHRS and CDR2 YFSETQ. DNA for the CDR3: TGCGCCAGCAGCTTGGCCGAGAGCATGAACACTGAAGCTTTCTTT. It translates to CASSLAESMNTEAFF.

V gene TRBV11-2 combines with J gene TRBJ2-1, with 10 nucleotides matching TRBD2. Germline values: CDR1 SGHAT, CDR2 FQNNGV. The V segment lost 1 base and the J segment 0 bases; nucleotides outside the gene matches: 9. This CDR3 is 19 amino acids long. The CDR3 protein is CASSLAGGPSGSSYNEQFF. The CDR3 region has the DNA TGTGCCAGCAGCTTAGCTGGGGGGCCTAGCGGGAGCTCCTACAATGAGCAGTTCTTC. Supplemented by reference TRBV11-2 and TRBJ2-1, the full variable domain reads EAGVAQSPRYKIIEKRQSVAFWCNPISGHATLYWYQQILGQGPKLLIQFQNNGVVDDSQLPKDRFSAERLKGVDSTLKIQPAKLEDSAVYLCASSLAGGPSGSSYNEQFFGPGTRLTVL.

This clone was seen a few times. Here the CDR3 DNA reads TGTGCCAGCTCACGGACAGGGATTGATGGCTACACCTTC. This sequence encodes CASSRTGIDGYTF. The chain uses TRBV18 and TRBJ1-2; 8 positions match TRBD1. This CDR3 comprises 13 residues. Unmatched junction bases numbered 4, after V lost 4 bases and J lost 6 bases. Germline-derived CDR1 and CDR2 are KGHSH and LQKENI. The entire variable domain, with the rest obtained from reference TRBV18 and TRBJ1-2, is as follows: NAGVMQNPRHLVRRRGQEARLRCSPMKGHSHVYWYRQLPEEGLKFMVYLQKENIIDESGMPKERFSAEFPKEGPSILRIQQVVRGDSAAYFCASSRTGIDGYTFGSGTRLTVV.

This clone was seen a single time. The chain is built from TRBV28 and TRBJ1-1; D ambiguous. Germline V lookup: CDR1 MDHEN, CDR2 SYDVKM. With 4 bases removed from V and 4 bases from J, the gap between germline ends came to 10 bases. This CDR3 has 13 amino acids. The CDR3 DNA reads as TGTGCCAGCAGTTACCCAGGAATCACTGAAGCTTTCTTT. This codes for CASSYPGITEAFF.

The V call is TRBV4-2, the J call TRBJ1-6, with D possibly matching TRBD1 (5 bases). This CDR3 has 14 amino acids. Looked up from germline, CDR1 is LGHNA and CDR2 is YNFKEQ. V lost 0 bases, J lost 9 bases, and 9 bases lay in between. CDR3 coding DNA: TGTGCCAGCAGCCAAGAGGCCGACAGTTCACCCCTCCACTTT. It codes for CASSQEADSSPLHF.

The chain is built from TRBV3-1 (or the pseudogene TRBV3-2) and TRBJ1-2; the D is unclear. Germline assignment: CDR1 LGHDT and CDR2 YNNKEL (reference sequence). The CDR3 extends over 13 amino acids. Trimming took off 2 bases at V and 4 bases at J, with 8 bases between the two ends. The CDR3 sequence: CASSQPSSYGYTF. CDR3 coding DNA: TGTGCCAGCAGCCAACCGAGTTCCTATGGCTACACCTTC.

This clone was detected only a few times. The chain links TRBV10-3 to TRBJ1-5; TRBD1 aligns across 7 bases. This CDR3 is 15 amino acids long. V gave up 2 bases and J gave up 7 bases; unmatched junction bases: 8. From germline, CDR1 is ENHRY and CDR2 SYGVKD. The CDR3 loop reads CAISEGGQMKQPQHF. CDR3 coding DNA: TGTGCCATCAGTGAGGGGGGACAGATGAAACAGCCCCAGCATTTT.

The V gene is TRBV12-3 or TRBV12-4, the J gene TRBJ2-4; possible D gene TRBD1, 6 bases. The CDR3 sequence is 13 residues long. Trimming pared 6 bases from V and 3 bases from J, leaving 9 bases between. The CDR3 nucleotides are TGTGCCAGCAGGCCGGACAGCAAAAACATTCAGTACTTC. This gives the protein CASRPDSKNIQYF.